This is a list of T cell receptor beta chains from one sample in a study of blood T cell repertoires in COVID-19. Clones were read by immunoSEQ multiplex PCR, and TCRdb kept only the in-frame ones, dropping some. The sample contains about 140,000 clones, about 80% of which appear only once. Sequenced sample: peripheral blood. The receptors derive from a man in his forties or fifties with acute or convalescent COVID-19. Both conserved end residues are part of each CDR3. D genes are given only for firm matches. Rows may omit the clone size; those that give it use once, few, many or a size class.

d_gene: TRBD1; j_gene: TRBJ1-3; v_gene: TRBV30; abundance: .; CDR3aa: CAWTRQGENTIYF; CDR3nt: TGTGCCTGGACTCGACAGGGAGAAAACACCATATATTTT
d_gene: .; j_gene: TRBJ1-1; v_gene: TRBV29-1; abundance: .; CDR3aa: CSVEDLGDMNTEAFF; CDR3nt: TGCAGCGTTGAAGATCTGGGGGACATGAACACTGAAGCTTTCTTT
d_gene: TRBD2; j_gene: TRBJ2-2; v_gene: TRBV24-1; abundance: .; CDR3aa: CATSDRDYNTGELFF; CDR3nt: TGTGCCACCAGTGACCGGGACTATAACACCGGGGAGCTGTTTTTT
d_gene: TRBD2; j_gene: TRBJ2-1; v_gene: TRBV19; abundance: .; CDR3aa: CASRGRGESNEQFF; CDR3nt: TGTGCCAGTAGGGGTCGGGGGGAATCCAATGAGCAGTTCTTC
d_gene: TRBD2; j_gene: TRBJ2-1; v_gene: TRBV10-2; abundance: few; CDR3aa: CASSETWTSGGRGNEQFF; CDR3nt: TGCGCCAGCAGTGAGACATGGACTAGCGGGGGCCGGGGCAATGAGCAGTTCTTC
d_gene: TRBD1; j_gene: TRBJ1-6; v_gene: TRBV5-8; abundance: .; CDR3aa: CASNKDRANSPLHF; CDR3nt: TGTGCCAGCAACAAGGACAGGGCAAATTCACCCCTCCACTTT
d_gene: TRBD1; j_gene: TRBJ2-1; v_gene: TRBV6-4; abundance: .; CDR3aa: CASSRQGVSNEQFF; CDR3nt: TGTGCCAGCAGTCGACAGGGGGTATCGAATGAGCAGTTCTTC
d_gene: TRBD2; j_gene: TRBJ2-3; v_gene: TRBV19; abundance: .; CDR3aa: CASSEGGSIGTDTQYF; CDR3nt: TGTGCCAGTAGTGAGGGAGGGTCTATCGGCACAGATACGCAGTATTTT
d_gene: TRBD1; j_gene: TRBJ1-2; v_gene: TRBV6-5; abundance: .; CDR3aa: CASSYLSGTAYYGYTF; CDR3nt: TGTGCCAGCAGTTACCTGTCAGGGACAGCCTACTATGGCTACACCTTC
d_gene: TRBD1; j_gene: TRBJ1-5; v_gene: TRBV3-1/TRBV3-2; abundance: few; CDR3aa: CASSQVPGGHQPQHF; CDR3nt: TGTGCCAGCAGCCAAGTCCCAGGGGGCCATCAGCCCCAGCATTTT
d_gene: .; j_gene: TRBJ2-7; v_gene: TRBV5-4; abundance: few; CDR3aa: CASSLQQGKFEQYF; CDR3nt: TGTGCCAGCAGCTTGCAACAGGGCAAGTTCGAGCAGTACTTC
d_gene: .; j_gene: TRBJ2-7; v_gene: TRBV19; abundance: .; CDR3aa: CASSLGRDSYEQYF; CDR3nt: TGTGCCAGTAGTCTAGGAAGAGACTCCTACGAGCAGTACTTC
d_gene: TRBD2; j_gene: TRBJ2-1; v_gene: TRBV19; abundance: once; CDR3aa: CASSTGGTEQFF; CDR3nt: TGTGCCAGTAGCACCGGGGGGACTGAGCAGTTCTTC
d_gene: TRBD2; j_gene: TRBJ2-3; v_gene: TRBV3-1/TRBV3-2; abundance: .; CDR3aa: CASSLRLAGGSGADTQYF; CDR3nt: TGTGCCAGCAGCCTCAGACTAGCGGGGGGCTCAGGGGCAGATACGCAGTATTTT